This T cell receptor beta chain was sequenced during a study of CD8+ T cells in alopecia areata. Looking at the study overall: Treatment of the treated patients consisted of oral tofacitinib, 5 to 10 mg twice daily. Tofacitinib continued for 6 to 18 months and was then withheld for 6 months.

Whole-study results and caveats: A great number of expanded lesional clones endured in scalp and blood during tofacitinib. Mice showed TCR sharing more clearly than patients did, possibly owing to HLA.

Trimming at V came to 7 bases and at J to 6 bases, leaving 10 bases not matched to a gene. The CDR3 loop spans 14 amino acids. Germline CDR1 is SQVTM and CDR2 is ANQGSEA. Reverse transcription of extracted RNA yielded cDNA, which provided the sequencing template. Measured with immunoSEQ multiplex PCR; TCRdb has only the in-frame clones, and not every one. The table shows a few hundred thousand clones, with less than 50% occurring only once. With respect to this clone: Its specificity is unknown.

Treatment noted: oral pan-JAK inhibitor, 5-10 mg twice daily. The sequence came from a human donor with alopecia areata. The chain is built from TRBV29-1 and TRBJ2-7, with 12 positions matching TRBD1. The sample here was CD4+ T cells sorted from blood, taken around week 37, from a patient treated with tofacitinib. The CDR3 reads CSALAGTGGLEQYF. The CDR3 DNA is TGCAGCGCCCTGGCGGGGACAGGGGGCCTCGAGCAGTACTTC.